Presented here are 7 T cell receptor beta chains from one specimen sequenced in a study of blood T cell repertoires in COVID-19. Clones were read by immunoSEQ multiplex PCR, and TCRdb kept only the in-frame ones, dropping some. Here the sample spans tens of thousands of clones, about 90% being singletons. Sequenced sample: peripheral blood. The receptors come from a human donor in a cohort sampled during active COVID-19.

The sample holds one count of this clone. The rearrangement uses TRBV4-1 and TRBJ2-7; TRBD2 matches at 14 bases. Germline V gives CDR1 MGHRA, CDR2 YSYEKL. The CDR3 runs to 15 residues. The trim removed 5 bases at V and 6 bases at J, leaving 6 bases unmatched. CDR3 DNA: TGCGCCAGCAGCTTGGGACTAGCGGGAGCTGCCGAGCAGTACTTC. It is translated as CASSLGLAGAAEQYF.

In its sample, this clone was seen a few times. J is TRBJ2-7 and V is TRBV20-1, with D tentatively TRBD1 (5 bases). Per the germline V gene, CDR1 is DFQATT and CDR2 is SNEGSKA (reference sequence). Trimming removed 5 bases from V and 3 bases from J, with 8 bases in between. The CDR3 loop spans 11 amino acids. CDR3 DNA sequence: TGCAGTGCTGACAGCCTCTACGAGCAGTACTTC. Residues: CSADSLYEQYF.

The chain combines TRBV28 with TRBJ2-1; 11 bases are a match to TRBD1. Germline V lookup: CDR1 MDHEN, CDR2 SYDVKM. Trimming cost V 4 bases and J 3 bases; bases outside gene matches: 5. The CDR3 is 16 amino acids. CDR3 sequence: CASSSGQGAGYNEQFF. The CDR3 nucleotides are TGTGCCAGCAGTTCAGGACAGGGGGCAGGCTACAATGAGCAGTTCTTC.

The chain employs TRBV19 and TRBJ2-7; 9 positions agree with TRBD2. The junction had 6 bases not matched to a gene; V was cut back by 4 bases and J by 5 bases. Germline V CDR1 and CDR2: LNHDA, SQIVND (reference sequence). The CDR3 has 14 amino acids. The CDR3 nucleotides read TGTGCCAGTAGTAAAGGTGGACTAGCGAACGAGCAGTACTTC. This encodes CASSKGGLANEQYF.

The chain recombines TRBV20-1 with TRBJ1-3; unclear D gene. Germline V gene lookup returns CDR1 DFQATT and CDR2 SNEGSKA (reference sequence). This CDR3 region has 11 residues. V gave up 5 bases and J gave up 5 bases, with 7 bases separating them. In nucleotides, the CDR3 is TGCAGTGCTCTATCACGAAACACCATATATTTT. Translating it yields CSALSRNTIYF.

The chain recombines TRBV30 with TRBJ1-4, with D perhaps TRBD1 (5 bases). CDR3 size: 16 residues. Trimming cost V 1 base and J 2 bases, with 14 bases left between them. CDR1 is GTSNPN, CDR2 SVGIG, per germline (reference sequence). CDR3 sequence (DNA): TGTGCCTGGAGTGCCATTAGACAGATCACTAATGAAAAACTGTTTTTT. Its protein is CAWSAIRQITNEKLFF.

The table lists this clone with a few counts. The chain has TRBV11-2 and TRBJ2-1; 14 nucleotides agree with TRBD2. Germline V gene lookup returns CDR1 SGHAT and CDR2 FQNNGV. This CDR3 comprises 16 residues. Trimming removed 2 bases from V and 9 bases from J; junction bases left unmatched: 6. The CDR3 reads CASSLMTSGRVGEQFF. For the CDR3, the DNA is TGTGCCAGCAGCTTAATGACTAGCGGGAGGGTAGGTGAGCAGTTCTTC.